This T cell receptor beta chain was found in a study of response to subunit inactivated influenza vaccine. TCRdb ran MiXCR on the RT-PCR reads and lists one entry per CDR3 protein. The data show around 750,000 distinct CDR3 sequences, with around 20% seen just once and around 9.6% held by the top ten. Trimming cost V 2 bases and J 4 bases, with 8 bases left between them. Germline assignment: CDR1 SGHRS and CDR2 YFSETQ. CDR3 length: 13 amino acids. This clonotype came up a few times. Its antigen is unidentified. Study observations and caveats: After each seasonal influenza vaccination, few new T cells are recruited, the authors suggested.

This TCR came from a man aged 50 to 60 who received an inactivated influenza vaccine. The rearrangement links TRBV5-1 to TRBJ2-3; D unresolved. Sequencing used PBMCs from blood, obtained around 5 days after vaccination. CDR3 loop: CASSFGLPDTQYF. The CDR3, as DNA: TGCGCCAGCAGCTTTGGTTTGCCAGATACGCAGTATTTT.